This TCR beta chain came from a study of blood T cells in healthy people across ages. Study results and caveats: Significant beta diversity loss was already apparent by age roughly 44, declining roughly linearly.

Sample-barcoded 5' priming and a J-beta primer mix drove a second PCR of about 6 to 11 cycles. TCRdb analysed the 5' RACE reads with MiXCR anew, one entry per CDR3 protein. Among around 520,000 distinct CDR3 sequences, about 29% were seen once, and the ten largest hold over 3.5%. This clonotype showed up just a few times. Its antigen is still unknown. V lost 4 bases and J lost 2, with 7 bases in between. The CDR3 is 12 amino acids. Germline V gene sequence: CDR1 SGHRS, CDR2 YFSETQ. This sample was shared with a second study, whose subject was T cells of mothers and their children.

This clonotype originated in a boy between 2 and 10 years old in good health. The rearrangement links TRBV5-1 to TRBJ2-7; no clear D gene. What was sequenced was blood. The CDR3, as DNA: TGCGCCAGCAGCGATCATACCTACGAGCAGTACTTC. This translates into CASSDHTYEQYF.